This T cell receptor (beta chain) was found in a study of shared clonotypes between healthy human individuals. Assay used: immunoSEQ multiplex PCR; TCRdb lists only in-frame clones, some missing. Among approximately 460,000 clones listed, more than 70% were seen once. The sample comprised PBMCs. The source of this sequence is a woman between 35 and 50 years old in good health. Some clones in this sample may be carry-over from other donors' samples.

CDR3 in DNA: TGTGCCAGCAGTTGGGCGGGTTCGAGGGATCAGCCCCAGCATTTT. Translating gives CASSWAGSRDQPQHF. V usage is TRBV28 and J usage is TRBJ1-5; D is unresolved. The CDR3 totals 15 residues. Germline V gene sequence: CDR1 MDHEN, CDR2 SYDVKM. The V and J ends lost 4 bases and 5 bases respectively, with 15 bases between them. Complete variable domain (other parts from reference TRBV28 and TRBJ1-5): DVKVTQSSRYLVKRTGEKVFLECVQDMDHENMFWYRQDPGLGLRLIYFSYDVKMKEKGDIPEGYSVSREKKERFSLILESASTNQTSMYLCASSWAGSRDQPQHFGDGTRLSIL.